What follows are 5 T cell receptor beta chains derived from one specimen sequenced in a study of shared clonotypes between healthy human individuals. Measured with immunoSEQ multiplex PCR; TCRdb has only the in-frame clones, and not every one. In the table there are about 1.5 million clones, 95% to 99% of which are singletons. Sequencing was performed on naive CD4+ T cells sorted from blood. Subset here: CD45RA+ positively selected. These receptors were obtained from a man aged 30 to 39 in good health.

This chain links TRBV9 with TRBJ2-3; the D is unclear. V was trimmed by 0 bases and J by 4 bases, leaving 9 bases between them. Germline lookup yields CDR1 SGDLS and CDR2 YYNGEE. This CDR3 spans 14 amino acids. CDR3 loop: CASSVARSADTQYF. The CDR3 coding sequence is TGTGCCAGCAGCGTAGCGAGGAGTGCAGATACGCAGTATTTT. Using reference TRBV9 and TRBJ2-3 for the parts outside the CDR3, the full variable domain is DSGVTQTPKHLITATGQRVTLRCSPRSGDLSVYWYQQSLDQGLQFLIQYYNGEERAKGNILERFSAQQFPDLHSELNLSSLELGDSALYFCASSVARSADTQYFGPGTRLTVL.

As for this clone: Other DNA variants within this sample encode the same CDR3. V gene TRBV7-2 combines with J gene TRBJ2-7, with D perhaps given as TRBD1 or TRBD2 (5 bases each). Germline lookup yields CDR1 SGHTA and CDR2 FQGNSA. CDR3 size: 14 residues. V lost 0 bases to trimming and J lost 2 bases, with 8 bases between them. CDR3 loop: CASSLAPGPYEQYF. DNA for the CDR3: TGTGCCAGCAGCTTAGCCCCGGGACCCTACGAGCAGTACTTC.

This chain links TRBV29-1 with TRBJ2-1; D gene ambiguous. CDR3 length equals 14 residues. The V end lost 6 bases, the J end lost 4 bases, and 16 bases lay between the germline ends. Germline V CDR1 and CDR2: SQVTM, ANQGSEA. CDR3: CSVVTGPDYNEQFF. The CDR3 region has the DNA TGCAGCGTAGTGACCGGACCCGATTACAATGAGCAGTTCTTC.

The chain recombines TRBV30 with TRBJ2-7, with 11 positions matching TRBD2. Trimming removed 0 bases from V and 4 bases from J; junction bases left unmatched: 5. Germline CDR1 GTSNPN, CDR2 SVGIG (reference sequence). The CDR3 sequence is 15 residues long. CDR3 residues: CAWSVAGTSGYEQYF. The CDR3 nucleotides are TGTGCCTGGAGTGTTGCCGGGACTAGCGGTTACGAGCAGTACTTC.

The rearrangement uses TRBV28 and TRBJ1-1, with 7 bases matching TRBD1. V shed 6 bases, J shed 10 bases, and the junction held 14 bases outside the gene matches. Germline V gives CDR1 MDHEN, CDR2 SYDVKM. The CDR3 is 14 residues long. The CDR3 is CASRTGADLPGAFF. CDR3 nucleotides: TGTGCCAGCAGAACAGGGGCGGACCTCCCCGGAGCTTTCTTT.